Listed below are T cell receptor beta chains from one sample, sequenced in a study of regulatory T cells in long-lasting Graves disease. TCRdb recomputed calls from the multiplex PCR reads with MiXCR, one row per CDR3 protein. The sample shows 400,000 to 500,000 distinct CDR3 sequences, 16% of them seen only once. The same sample was also used in a study of T cells in Graves' hyperthyroidism and ophthalmopathy.

The sample was peripheral blood mononuclear cells (PBMCs), taken at new diagnosis, from a patient treated with antithyroid drugs. The receptors come from a woman under 40 with Graves disease. CDR3s include the opening cysteine and the closing phenylalanine or tryptophan. The D gene is left open where the match is weak. For some rows the clone size is stated as once, few or many, or as a class when expanded; others skip it.

TGTGCCAGCAGGTTGGGGAGGGCTAGCGGGAACCACGAGCAGTACTTC	CASRLGRASGNHEQYF	many	TRBD2	TRBV2	TRBJ2-7
TGTGCCACCTGGGACGAGAGCAAAGGAGATACGCAGTATTTT	CATWDESKGDTQYF	many	-	TRBV10-3	TRBJ2-3
TGTGCCTGGAGTAAGGGGCCCTTAAGGGCCGGGGAGCTGTTTTTT	CAWSKGPLRAGELFF	many	-	TRBV30	TRBJ2-2
TGTGCCAGCAGCCATGGACTAGCGACAAACAATGAGCAGTTCTTC	CASSHGLATNNEQFF	many	TRBD2	TRBV3-1	TRBJ2-1
TGTGCCAGCCGACACAGGGGGAAGGACGAGCAGTACTTC	CASRHRGKDEQYF	-	TRBD1	TRBV28	TRBJ2-7
TGTGCCAGTAGGCGTGGGACGGCTAATTCACCCCTCCACTTT	CASRRGTANSPLHF	many	-	TRBV19	TRBJ1-6
TGTGCCAGCAGGCAACTTTCTTCCTACGAGCAGTACTTC	CASRQLSSYEQYF	-	-	TRBV6-2/TRBV6-3	TRBJ2-7
TGTGCCTGCAGGGGGTCTGAGACCCAGTACTTC	CACRGSETQYF	-	TRBD1	TRBV7-9	TRBJ2-5
TGCAGCGCCAAAACGGCAGGGACTAGCGGGAGTGGCACAGATACGCAGTATTTT	CSAKTAGTSGSGTDTQYF	few	TRBD2	TRBV29-1	TRBJ2-3
TGTGCCAGCAGCACAAGGGAGACTAATGAAAAACTGTTTTTT	CASSTRETNEKLFF	-	-	TRBV7-9	TRBJ1-4
TGCAGTGCTAGAAGGGCCTCAGTTGGGGAAAAACTGTTTTTT	CSARRASVGEKLFF	-	-	TRBV20-1	TRBJ1-4
TGCGCCAGCAGCTGGACAGGGCCGGGGAGGATCAATGAGCAGTTCTTC	CASSWTGPGRINEQFF	many	TRBD1	TRBV5-1	TRBJ2-1
TGTGCCAGCAGTTTCGGGACTAGCGGGTCCCAAGAGACCCAGTACTTC	CASSFGTSGSQETQYF	many	TRBD2	TRBV28	TRBJ2-5
TGCAGTGCCGATCCACTAGCGGGAAGTTCCAATGAGCAGTTCTTC	CSADPLAGSSNEQFF	few	TRBD2	TRBV20-1	TRBJ2-1
TGTGCCAGTAGTATGGGAGGGAACTATGGCTACACCTTC	CASSMGGNYGYTF	-	-	TRBV19	TRBJ1-2
TGTGCCAGCAGCAAAACGGGGGATGGTGTGTTTGGTGAGCAGTTCTTC	CASSKTGDGVFGEQFF	-	-	TRBV6-1	TRBJ2-1
TGTGCCAGCAGTTACTTGCAGGGATATCGGGAGCAGTACTTC	CASSYLQGYREQYF	many	-	TRBV6-2/TRBV6-3	TRBJ2-7
TGTGCCAGCAGCACGAGGGCACTAGCGGGATCAGATACGCAGTATTTT	CASSTRALAGSDTQYF	-	TRBD2	TRBV9	TRBJ2-3
TGCAGCGCATTACTAGCGGGGGAAAACATTCAGTACTTC	CSALLAGENIQYF	few	TRBD2	TRBV29-1	TRBJ2-4
TGTGCCACCAGCAGAGTCGGGCTTGCAACTAATGAAAAACTGTTTTTT	CATSRVGLATNEKLFF	-	-	TRBV15	TRBJ1-4
TGTGCCAGCCACCGGGGGGGTCGGCAGCCCCAGCATTTT	CASHRGGRQPQHF	-	-	TRBV19	TRBJ1-5
TGTGCCAGCAGCCAGGGGACTAGCGGGAGCTCCAGGGTAGATACGCAGTATTTT	CASSQGTSGSSRVDTQYF	many	TRBD2	TRBV4-2	TRBJ2-3